The 12 T cell receptor beta chains below all came from one sample that was sequenced in a study of T-cell memory formation after mild COVID-19. TCRdb ran MiXCR on the 5' RACE reads and lists one entry per CDR3 protein. The sample includes 55,000 to 80,000 distinct CDR3 sequences, around 10% of them seen just once. Material: PBMCs or a T cell subset sorted from them (not recorded which). These receptors were collected from a man younger than 35 who had mild COVID-19 (a few samples of this study predate the infection). Cell type and time point are not known.

This clonotype was found a few times. This rearrangement joins TRBV6-6 to TRBJ2-5; the match to TRBD2 covers 7 bases. Germline trimming cut 4 bases from V and 5 bases from J; bases unmatched to any gene: 4. Germline V gene data show CDR1 as MNHNY and CDR2 as SVGAGI (reference sequence). The CDR3 totals 13 residues. CDR3 nucleotides: TGTGCCAGCAGTTCCCCCGGGGGGGAGACCCAGTACTTC. It translates to CASSSPGGETQYF.

At least ten counts were recorded for this clonotype. The rearrangement joins TRBV5-1 to TRBJ1-3; D is possibly TRBD1 (5 bases). The V and J ends lost 0 bases and 0 bases respectively, with 10 bases between them. CDR1 SGHRS and CDR2 YFSETQ come from the germline V gene. The CDR3 length is 16 residues. The DNA for the CDR3 is TGCGCCAGCAGCTTGGCCGCGGGGACCTCTGGAAACACCATATATTTT. It encodes CASSLAAGTSGNTIYF.

This clonotype was seen a few times. The gene calls are TRBV6-5 and TRBJ1-6; D not resolved. The CDR3 totals 15 residues. V was shortened by 0 bases and J by 7 bases, with 10 bases between the two germline ends. Germline loops: CDR1 MNHEY, CDR2 SVGAGI. CDR3 sequence: CASSYSRVGNSPLHF. The CDR3 DNA follows: TGTGCCAGCAGTTACTCCCGGGTCGGGAATTCACCCCTCCACTTT.

This chain joins TRBV4-1 and TRBJ2-3, with 7 bases fitting TRBD2. The CDR3 is 16 amino acids. Per germline, CDR1 MGHRA and CDR2 YSYEKL. V lost 0 bases, J lost 0 bases, and 3 bases stayed unmatched. CDR3 sequence: CASSQELASSTDTQYF. In DNA form, the CDR3 reads TGCGCCAGCAGCCAAGAACTAGCGTCTAGCACAGATACGCAGTATTTT.

This clonotype was observed a handful of times. The V gene is TRBV29-1, the J gene TRBJ2-3; 10 nucleotides match TRBD2. V lost 6 bases, J lost 2 bases, and 14 bases stayed unmatched. CDR1 and CDR2 (germline): SQVTM, ANQGSEA. The CDR3 consists of 17 residues. Here the CDR3 reads CSVASQKLAGATDTQYF. The CDR3 DNA reads TGCAGCGTCGCCTCACAGAAGCTAGCGGGGGCCACAGATACGCAGTATTTT.

This sequence joins TRBV20-1 and TRBJ2-3; D might be TRBD1 (6 bases). The CDR3 covers 12 residues. Germline CDR1 DFQATT, CDR2 SNEGSKA (reference sequence). With 6 bases removed from V and 6 bases from J, the gap between germline ends came to 13 bases. The CDR3 spells CSAPDRSDTQYF. DNA for the CDR3: TGCAGTGCACCCGACAGGTCCGATACGCAGTATTTT.

In this sample, this clonotype turned up a few times. V and J are TRBV7-2 and TRBJ1-3; weak D call: TRBD1 (6 bases). The CDR3 runs to 15 residues. CDR1 SGHTA and CDR2 FQGNSA come from the germline V gene. V was trimmed by 2 bases and J by 2 bases, leaving 10 bases between them. CDR3 protein: CASSLKAGAGNTIYF. The CDR3 coding sequence is TGTGCCAGCAGCTTAAAGGCAGGGGCTGGAAACACCATATATTTT.

The CDR3 is CSVDQDWNEQFF. CDR3 nucleotides: TGCAGCGTTGACCAAGACTGGAATGAGCAGTTCTTC. The chain carries TRBV29-1 and TRBJ2-1; D is undetermined. Germline loops: CDR1 SQVTM, CDR2 ANQGSEA. CDR3 size: 12 residues. V lost 3 bases and J lost 7, with 10 bases in between.

The chain employs TRBV19 and TRBJ1-2; the D is unclear. Germline V CDR1 and CDR2: LNHDA, SQIVND (reference sequence). The V and J ends lost 3 bases and 2 bases respectively, with 10 bases between them. This CDR3 is 14 amino acids long. In DNA form, the CDR3 reads TGTGCCAGTAGTATTACCGGCGGAAACTATGGCTACACCTTC. This translates into CASSITGGNYGYTF.

V gene TRBV4-3 combines with J gene TRBJ2-5; either TRBD1 or TRBD2 may supply D (5 bases each). This CDR3 contains 15 residues. Germline CDR1 reads LGHNA; CDR2 reads YSLEER. The V gene lost 0 bases and the J gene lost 3 bases, with 11 bases spanning the gap. The CDR3 sequence: CASSQDWDDKETQYF. CDR3 DNA: TGCGCCAGCAGCCAAGATTGGGACGACAAAGAGACCCAGTACTTC.

This clonotype showed up many times. The chain links TRBV18 to TRBJ2-4; D possibly corresponds to TRBD2 (6 bases). V was shortened by 3 bases and J by 8 bases, with 8 bases between the two germline ends. The CDR3 has 12 amino acids. Looked up from germline, CDR1 is KGHSH and CDR2 is LQKENI. CDR3 coding DNA: TGTGCCAGCTCACCTGGGGAGGACATTCAGTACTTC. It translates to CASSPGEDIQYF.

This clonotype has only a few counts. The chain has TRBV4-2 and TRBJ2-5; 10 bases are a match to TRBD2. Per germline, CDR1 LGHNA and CDR2 YNFKEQ. The CDR3 length is 17 residues. With 1 base clipped from V and 5 bases from J, the junction kept 10 bases outside the gene matches. The CDR3 bases are TGTGCCAGCAGCCAAGCCCGTCCGGGACTAGCGTCGGAGACCCAGTACTTC. This translates into CASSQARPGLASETQYF.